Listed below are T cell receptor beta chains from one sample, sequenced in a study of cytomegalovirus exposure and HLA in healthy donors. Assay used: immunoSEQ multiplex PCR; TCRdb lists only in-frame clones, some missing. The sample gives roughly 70,000 clones, about 67% of which show up once; about an eighth is in the top ten. Input material: PBMCs. Receptors were obtained from a human donor in good health. Both conserved end residues are part of each CDR3. A D gene is named only where the DNA matches it firmly. Clone size appears in some rows only: once, few, many, or a class for an expanded clone.

clone_size,v_call,d_call,j_call,cdr3_nt,cdr3_aa
-,TRBV6-1,-,TRBJ2-7,TGTGCCAGCAGTTTAGGACTGAACTCCTACGAGCAGTACTTC,CASSLGLNSYEQYF
-,TRBV15,-,TRBJ1-2,TGTGCCACCAGCAGAGAGGAAAGACGGACAACAAACTATGGCTACACCTTC,CATSREERRTTNYGYTF
-,TRBV6-1,TRBD1,TRBJ2-7,TGTGCCAGCAGTGAATTTGTGACAGGGGGCTGGTCCGAGCAGTACTTC,CASSEFVTGGWSEQYF
-,TRBV5-1,-,TRBJ2-1,TGCGCCAGCAGCTCCTCTAGCGCCTCGTGGAATGAGCAGTTCTTC,CASSSSSASWNEQFF
-,TRBV12-5,-,TRBJ2-1,TGTGCTAGTGGTTTGGTACCTGACGGGAGACCCTCCTACAATGAGCAGTTCTTC,CASGLVPDGRPSYNEQFF
-,TRBV6-5,TRBD1,TRBJ2-1,TGTGCCAGCAGCTTGGACAGGGCCAATGAGCAGTTCTTC,CASSLDRANEQFF
-,TRBV5-1,-,TRBJ1-2,TGCGCCAGCAGCGTGACGGACTACTATGGCTACACCTTC,CASSVTDYYGYTF
-,TRBV14,-,TRBJ1-1,TGTGCCAGCAGCCAGGGAGTGGAAACTGAAGCTTTCTTT,CASSQGVETEAFF
once,TRBV13,TRBD1,TRBJ1-1,TGTGCCAGCAGCTTTGGGACAGGGAAATTTAGGAACACTGAAGCTTTCTTT,CASSFGTGKFRNTEAFF
-,TRBV14,TRBD2,TRBJ2-5,TGTGCCAGCAGCCAAGATCGCCGGGGAGGGGAGACCCAGTACTTC,CASSQDRRGGETQYF
once,TRBV29-1,TRBD1,TRBJ1-2,TGCAGCGTACAACAGGGGGAGAATGGCTACACCTTC,CSVQQGENGYTF
-,TRBV7-9,TRBD1,TRBJ2-5,TGTGCCAGCAGCTTAGTTGGTGACAGGGGGCCAGAGACCCAGTACTTC,CASSLVGDRGPETQYF
-,TRBV19,TRBD1,TRBJ1-1,TGTGCCAGTACCAGGACAGGGCGGACTGAAGCTTTCTTT,CASTRTGRTEAFF
-,TRBV6-5,-,TRBJ2-7,TGTGCCAGCAGTTACGTGGCAGGGGGGTCCTACGAGCAGTACTTC,CASSYVAGGSYEQYF
-,TRBV6-6,-,TRBJ1-1,TGTGCCAGCCGCCTAAAGTCCGAGACTGAAGCTTTCTTT,CASRLKSETEAFF
-,TRBV5-6,TRBD2,TRBJ2-3,TGTGCCAGCAGCAAAGGGACTAGCGGGAGGCGCCGGGATACGCAGTATTTT,CASSKGTSGRRRDTQYF
-,TRBV5-1,-,TRBJ2-7,TGCGCCAGCAGCTTGGACTCATTCGGCGAGCAGTACTTC,CASSLDSFGEQYF
-,TRBV6-6,-,TRBJ2-5,TGTGCCAGCAGTTACCGGGGGGAGACCCAGTACTTC,CASSYRGETQYF
-,TRBV6-4,TRBD2,TRBJ2-1,TGTGCCAGCAGTGACGGTCTAGCGGGACATGAGCAGTTCTTC,CASSDGLAGHEQFF
-,TRBV21-1,-,TRBJ2-1,TGTGCCAGTAGCCCACAAAACGGGAAGCGGGAGTGGAGAGAGGGTGAGCAGTTCTTC,CASSPQNGKREWREGEQFF
-,TRBV6-1,TRBD1,TRBJ2-7,TGTGCCAGCAGAACTGGGACAGGAGCCTGGGGGGAGCAGTACTTC,CASRTGTGAWGEQYF
-,TRBV13,-,TRBJ2-7,TGTGCCAGCAGCCTGCGGGGCGGGAAATCCGACTCCTACGAGCAGTACTTC,CASSLRGGKSDSYEQYF
-,TRBV9,-,TRBJ1-1,TGTGCCAGCAGCGTCCTCGACATCCTGAACACTGAAGCTTTCTTT,CASSVLDILNTEAFF
once,TRBV27,TRBD1,TRBJ1-2,TGTGCCAGCAGCTATACAGGGGAGGACTATGGCTACACCTTC,CASSYTGEDYGYTF
-,TRBV4-1,-,TRBJ2-3,TGCGCCAGCAGCCCCTTCGGCGGGAGCACAGATACGCAGTATTTT,CASSPFGGSTDTQYF
-,TRBV7-3,TRBD1,TRBJ1-1,TGTGCCAGCAGTTTCACAGGGGTAACTGAAGCTTTCTTT,CASSFTGVTEAFF
once,TRBV10-2,TRBD2,TRBJ2-3,TGCGCCAGCAGGACCGGGACTAGCGGTTACACAGATACGCAGTATTTT,CASRTGTSGYTDTQYF